These 24 T cell receptor beta chains share one sample of origin, sequenced in a study of T cell responses to AZD1222 COVID-19 vaccine (dated by TCRdb to 2020 to 2023). Library prep was done by the immunoSEQ multiplex PCR assay. Here the immuneACCESS table is served through TCRdb, limited to in-frame sequences with V and J called. Missing clones are a known gap in these copies; in checked studies unresolved V genes cover under half, and the rest lacks a known reason. Counted in this sample were some 200,000 clones; just over 90% of them appeared once. The leading ten clones occupy 0.99% of the sample. Reading the label with the study, this specimen's time point is: baseline before first vaccination. Material: peripheral blood, obtained on day 0 of AZD1222 vaccination. Receptors were obtained from an adult in good health.

The J gene is TRBJ1-1, the V gene TRBV10-3, with D uncertain. The ends were cut back, 4 bases at V and 1 base at J, with 10 bases in the middle. The germline gives CDR1 ENHRY, CDR2 SYGVKD. This CDR3 is 14 amino acids long. CDR3 sequence reads: CAISGVGRNTEAFF. In DNA form, the CDR3 reads TGTGCCATCAGTGGGGTTGGGAGGAACACTGAAGCTTTCTTT.

The chain recombines TRBV24-1 with TRBJ2-3, with 8 bases aligning to TRBD2. Losses at the gene ends were 4 bases for V and 4 bases for J; bases not matched to a gene: 6. The CDR3 is 15 amino acids. Germline-derived CDR1 and CDR2 are KGHDR and SFDVKD. CDR3 in DNA: TGTGCCACCAGTGACACCGGGACTAGGTCAGATACGCAGTATTTT. The encoded protein is CATSDTGTRSDTQYF.

The chain combines TRBV5-1 with TRBJ1-6; 7 positions match TRBD1. Per the germline V gene, CDR1 is SGHRS and CDR2 is YFSETQ. This CDR3 spans 14 amino acids. The J segment lost 7 bases and the V segment lost 4 bases, leaving 5 bases of the junction unmatched. The CDR3 loop is CASSRGTDNSPLHF. The CDR3 bases are TGCGCCAGCAGCCGTGGGACAGACAATTCACCCCTCCACTTT.

In nucleotides, the CDR3 is TGTGCCAGCAGCAATCAAGGGGTCGCCCGGGGCTACACCTTC. Residues: CASSNQGVARGYTF. The rearrangement joins TRBV6-2 or TRBV6-3 to TRBJ1-2, with D possibly being TRBD1 (5 bases). V was cut by 6 bases and J by 8 bases, with 19 bases left in between. This CDR3 contains 14 residues. The germline V gene encodes CDR1 MNHEY and CDR2 SVGEGT.

J is TRBJ1-6 and V is TRBV7-2; D gene uncertain. This CDR3 is 13 amino acids long. CDR1 SGHTA and CDR2 FQGNSA come from the germline V gene. The V end lost 8 bases, the J end lost 3 bases, and 8 bases lay between the germline ends. The CDR3 coding sequence is TGTGCCAGCCGTAACCGCTATAATTCACCCCTCCACTTT. Translating it yields CASRNRYNSPLHF.

The chain joins TRBV18 to TRBJ1-2; TRBD1 agrees at 11 bases. CDR1 and CDR2 from the germline V gene are KGHSH and LQKENI. The junction had 4 bases not matched to a gene; V was cut back by 3 bases and J by 4 bases. The CDR3 contains 15 residues. CDR3 amino acids: CASSPQGQGAYGYTF. The CDR3 DNA reads as TGTGCCAGCTCACCCCAAGGACAGGGGGCCTATGGCTACACCTTC.

This chain joins TRBV5-1 and TRBJ2-2; D may correspond to TRBD1 or TRBD2 (5 bases each). Trimming removed 0 bases at V and 3 bases at J, with 12 bases between. The CDR3 consists of 16 residues. CDR1 is SGHRS and CDR2 is YFSETQ in the germline V gene. CDR3 nucleotide sequence: TGCGCCAGCAGCTTGGTTTCAGGGCGGGACACCGGGGAGCTGTTTTTT. Protein product: CASSLVSGRDTGELFF.

The chain combines TRBV12-3 or TRBV12-4 with TRBJ2-7, with a weak D call TRBD1 (5 bases). This CDR3 is 12 amino acids long. The V and J ends lost 3 bases and 3 bases respectively, with 6 bases between them. The DNA of the CDR3 is TGTGCCAGCAGTTTCGGACACTACGAGCAGTACTTC. It specifies CASSFGHYEQYF.

The gene calls are TRBV6-5 and TRBJ2-1; unclear D gene. V dropped 5 bases and J dropped 0 bases, with 11 bases sitting between them. Germline CDR1 reads MNHEY; CDR2 reads SVGAGI. The CDR3 is 15 amino acids. CDR3 nucleotide sequence: TGTGCCAGCAGTCTAGACTTGAGCTCCTACAATGAGCAGTTCTTC. Translation: CASSLDLSSYNEQFF.

The chain has TRBV7-6 and TRBJ2-3, with TRBD2 matching 9 bases. The CDR3 spans 16 residues. V lost 5 bases to trimming and J lost 1 base; unmatched junction nucleotides: 7. CDR1 and CDR2 from the germline V gene are SGHVS and FNYEAQ. This chain's CDR3 is CASSQTIAGGTDTQYF. The DNA of the CDR3 is TGTGCCAGCAGCCAAACTATAGCGGGGGGCACAGATACGCAGTATTTT.

The gene calls are TRBV27 and TRBJ1-5, with 10 positions matching TRBD1. V was pared by 5 bases and J by 9 bases, with 13 bases of the junction left unmatched. The CDR3 totals 16 residues. CDR1 and CDR2 from the germline V gene are MNHEY and SMNVEV (reference sequence). CDR3 coding DNA: TGTGCCAGCAGTCAGGGACAGGGGTTCGGGGTGCGGCCCCAGCATTTT. Amino acid sequence: CASSQGQGFGVRPQHF.

The CDR3 here is CASSSQGATEAFF. In DNA, the CDR3 is TGTGCCAGCAGCTCCCAGGGGGCCACTGAAGCTTTCTTT. This chain connects TRBV7-2 to TRBJ1-1; 8 bases match TRBD1. J gave up 4 bases and V 4 bases, and 2 bases lay outside the gene matches. Per the germline V gene, CDR1 is SGHTA and CDR2 is FQGNSA. The CDR3 totals 13 residues. Full variable domain (outside the CDR3, taken from reference TRBV7-2 and TRBJ1-1): GAGVSQSPSNKVTEKGKDVELRCDPISGHTALYWYRQSLGQGLEFLIYFQGNSAPDKSGLPSDRFSAERTGGSVSTLTIQRTQQEDSAVYLCASSSQGATEAFFGQGTRLTVV.

This chain links TRBV7-9 with TRBJ1-2; TRBD1 is a possible D gene (6 bases). Trimming cost V 5 bases and J 1 base, with 11 bases left between them. This CDR3 has 14 residues. The germline V gene has CDR1 SEHNR and CDR2 FQNEAQ (reference sequence). The CDR3 is CASSPRTDNYGYTF. In DNA form, the CDR3 reads TGTGCCAGCAGCCCTCGGACAGATAACTATGGCTACACCTTC.

V usage is TRBV15 and J usage is TRBJ2-7; 8 bases fit TRBD2. V gave up 3 bases and J gave up 5 bases; unmatched junction bases: 9. The CDR3 extends over 15 amino acids. Looked up from germline, CDR1 is LNHNV and CDR2 is YYDKDF (reference sequence). The chain's CDR3 is CATSRSGTSINEQYF. The CDR3 DNA is TGTGCCACCAGCAGGTCCGGGACTAGTATCAACGAGCAGTACTTC.

The chain is built from TRBV19 and TRBJ2-7; TRBD2 aligns across 8 bases. The ends lost 7 bases at V and 2 bases at J; junction bases unmatched: 7. Germline V CDR1 and CDR2: LNHDA, SQIVND (reference sequence). The CDR3 loop spans 14 amino acids. CDR3 protein: CASKWNSGAYEQYF. The CDR3 DNA sequence: TGTGCCAGTAAATGGAATAGCGGGGCCTACGAGCAGTACTTC.

For this clone: At one end, the junction sequence differs from germline, possibly due to a read error. The sample has other DNA sequences that encode this CDR3 too. The gene calls are TRBV11-2 and TRBJ1-6, with D perhaps matching TRBD1 (5 bases). Germline V gene lookup returns CDR1 SGHAT and CDR2 FQNNGV. The CDR3 has 14 amino acids. The CDR3 protein is CASRPGTNNSPLHF. DNA for the CDR3: TGTGCCAGCAGACCCGGGACCAATAATTCACCCCTCCATTTT.

The V call is TRBV28, the J call TRBJ1-6; the D gene is possibly TRBD1 (5 bases). Per germline, CDR1 MDHEN and CDR2 SYDVKM. The CDR3 is 14 residues long. V shed 7 bases and J shed 10 bases, with 17 bases lying between them. The CDR3 spells CASISRGRKSPLHF. The CDR3 region has the DNA TGTGCCAGCATATCGAGGGGAAGAAAGTCACCCCTCCACTTT.

This clone was counted a single time. The chain couples TRBV28 to TRBJ2-3; D gene unclear. From germline, CDR1 is MDHEN and CDR2 SYDVKM. Trimming shortened V by 2 bases and J by 6 bases, and 9 bases separated the two germline ends. The CDR3 sequence is 13 residues long. CDR3 coding DNA: TGTGCCAGCAGTTTAGGGGAAGCCGATACGCAGTATTTT. Protein sequence: CASSLGEADTQYF.

In this sample, this clone turned up once. The chain carries TRBV5-6 and TRBJ1-3, with D tentatively TRBD1 (5 bases). This CDR3 is 14 amino acids long. Trimming took off 4 bases at V and 6 bases at J, with 14 bases between the two ends. CDR1 is SGHDT, CDR2 YYEEEE, per germline. The CDR3 loop reads CASSLGGPLNTIYF. CDR3 nucleotide sequence: TGTGCCAGCAGCCTGGGGGGACCACTAAACACCATATATTTT. Together with reference TRBV5-6 and TRBJ1-3, the CDR3 gives the full variable domain: DAGVTQSPTHLIKTRGQQVTLRCSPKSGHDTVSWYQQALGQGPQFIFQYYEEEERQRGNFPDRFSGHQFPNYSSELNVNALLLGDSALYLCASSLGGPLNTIYFGEGSWLTVV.

The sample holds one count of this clone. The chain has TRBV4-2 and TRBJ2-1, with 11 nucleotides matching TRBD2. Germline lookup yields CDR1 LGHNA and CDR2 YNFKEQ. CDR3 length: 16 amino acids. V was clipped by 1 base and J by 6 bases; unmatched bases: 5. In DNA, the CDR3 is TGTGCCAGCAGCCAAGTCCCGGGACTAGCGGCCAATGAGCAGTTCTTC. It translates to CASSQVPGLAANEQFF.

A few counts support this clone. The V call is TRBV9, the J call TRBJ2-1; D uncertain. V lost 4 bases and J lost 14, with 16 bases in between. This CDR3 has 12 residues. CDR1 is SGDLS, CDR2 YYNGEE, per germline. The CDR3 bases are TGTGCCAGCAGCCCTGATGGGCGTTCAGAGTTCTTC. It translates to CASSPDGRSEFF. The full variable domain, its missing parts supplied by reference TRBV9 and TRBJ2-1, is DSGVTQTPKHLITATGQRVTLRCSPRSGDLSVYWYQQSLDQGLQFLIQYYNGEERAKGNILERFSAQQFPDLHSELNLSSLELGDSALYFCASSPDGRSEFFGPGTRLTVL.

The chain carries TRBV19 and TRBJ2-4; D unresolved. Germline CDR1 reads LNHDA; CDR2 reads SQIVND (reference sequence). This CDR3 contains 16 residues. The germline V and J ends were trimmed by 4 bases and 0 bases, with 13 bases remaining between them. CDR3 sequence reads: CASSTPWDLAKNIQYF. In DNA, the CDR3 is TGTGCCAGTAGTACCCCGTGGGATCTAGCCAAAAACATTCAGTACTTC.

The rearrangement uses TRBV12-3 or TRBV12-4 and TRBJ1-1, with D perhaps TRBD1 (5 bases). CDR3 length equals 12 residues. V was clipped by 1 base and J by 7 bases, with 7 bases between them. CDR3 region: CASSLVGGEAFF. CDR3 in DNA: TGTGCCAGCAGTTTAGTTGGGGGTGAAGCTTTCTTT.

This clone was observed a handful of times. This chain joins TRBV7-2 and TRBJ1-6; 8 nucleotides match TRBD1. With V trimmed by 1 base and J by 9 bases, 5 bases remained unmatched. The CDR3 totals 15 residues. Germline V gene lookup returns CDR1 SGHTA and CDR2 FQGNSA. For the CDR3, the DNA is TGTGCCAGCAGCTTAGAGGACAGGGACGGTTCACCCCTCCACTTT. Protein product: CASSLEDRDGSPLHF.